A single sample gave rise to the 10 T cell receptor beta chains below, sequenced in a study of cytomegalovirus exposure and HLA in healthy donors. PCR primers comprised 60 Vbeta and 13 Jbeta primers. Sequenced by immunoSEQ multiplex PCR; TCRdb stores in-frame clones only, minus some. This table holds 160,000 or so clones, about 72% found once. Sequencing was done on a sample of PBMCs. These TCRs come from a human donor in good health.

The chain recombines TRBV27 with TRBJ2-1; tentative D call: TRBD1 (6 bases). Per the germline V gene, CDR1 is MNHEY and CDR2 is SMNVEV (reference sequence). The CDR3 is 13 amino acids. V lost 6 bases to trimming and J lost 4 bases, with 10 bases between them. The CDR3 loop reads CASSDRPYNEQFF. In DNA, the CDR3 is TGTGCCAGCAGCGACAGGCCTTACAATGAGCAGTTCTTC.

This sequence joins TRBV30 and TRBJ1-1; no firm D call. V gave up 3 bases and J gave up 1 base, with 15 bases separating them. This CDR3 has 15 amino acids. The germline CDR1 and CDR2 sequences are GTSNPN and SVGIG (reference sequence). For the CDR3, the DNA is TGTGCCTGGAGCCCTTCGGCATCGGGGAACACTGAAGCTTTCTTT. Protein: CAWSPSASGNTEAFF.

V usage is TRBV4-3 and J usage is TRBJ2-1, with 10 bases matching TRBD2. V dropped 1 base and J dropped 5; count of bases not matched to a gene: 5. Germline loops: CDR1 LGHNA, CDR2 YSLEER. This CDR3 has 16 residues. CDR3 in DNA: TGCGCCAGCAGCCAAGTCGGTCTAGCGGGAGACAATGAGCAGTTCTTC. It specifies CASSQVGLAGDNEQFF.

The CDR3 DNA is TGTGCCAGCAGCTTTGGGCGGGGGAATGAAAAACTGTTTTTT. Protein product: CASSFGRGNEKLFF. The chain combines TRBV7-8 with TRBJ1-4, with a possible D match to TRBD1 (5 bases). The CDR3 totals 14 residues. CDR1 is SGHVS, CDR2 FQNEAQ, per germline. The V end lost 3 bases, the J end lost 5 bases, and 10 bases lay between the germline ends.

The V and J genes are TRBV6-1 and TRBJ2-1; 7 nucleotides agree with TRBD2. Germline V gene sequence: CDR1 MNHNS, CDR2 SASEGT. V shed 6 bases and J 8 bases; nucleotides not matched to a gene: 10. This CDR3 contains 14 residues. The CDR3 protein is CASRKGLFIDEQFF. The CDR3 nucleotides are TGTGCCAGCAGGAAGGGACTATTCATAGATGAGCAGTTCTTC.

The chain carries TRBV2 and TRBJ2-1, with 8 bases fitting TRBD2. CDR1 and CDR2 (germline): SNHLY, FYNNEI. The CDR3 has 15 residues. J gave up 9 bases and V 9 bases, and 16 bases lay outside the gene matches. CDR3 residues: CASPGAGALRCEQFF. The CDR3 bases are TGTGCCAGTCCGGGAGCGGGGGCCCTTCGGTGTGAGCAGTTCTTC.

This clone came up once. J is TRBJ1-2 and V is TRBV6-5; a weak D match, TRBD1 (5 bases). V was trimmed by 6 bases and J by 1 base, leaving 12 bases between them. CDR1 is MNHEY and CDR2 is SVGAGI in the germline V gene. This CDR3 has 14 amino acids. CDR3 coding DNA: TGTGCCAGCAGCCGACAGATCCTTAACTATGGCTACACCTTC. Translated: CASSRQILNYGYTF.

The chain carries TRBV5-1 and TRBJ1-2, with 9 bases lining up with TRBD1. After removal of 4 bases from V and 4 bases from J, the junction contained 11 bases not matched to a gene. The CDR3 sequence is 16 residues long. Germline CDR1 is SGHRS and CDR2 is YFSETQ. The CDR3 loop is CASSPGQGVGIYGYTF. In nucleotides, the CDR3 is TGCGCCAGCAGCCCGGGACAGGGAGTTGGGATCTATGGCTACACCTTC.

The chain recombines TRBV27 with TRBJ2-7, with D uncertain. Per germline, CDR1 MNHEY and CDR2 SMNVEV (reference sequence). Trimming pared 2 bases from V and 3 bases from J, leaving 8 bases between. This CDR3 region has 13 residues. For the CDR3, the DNA is TGTGCCAGCAGTTTAACCAGGAACTACGAGCAGTACTTC. Its protein is CASSLTRNYEQYF.

The chain carries TRBV5-4 and TRBJ1-1, with a weak D call TRBD1 (6 bases). V lost 4 bases and J 7 bases, leaving 20 bases between the germline ends. The CDR3 contains 15 residues. CDR1 is SGHNT, CDR2 YYREEE, per germline (reference sequence). The CDR3 loop reads CASSPGDNREGEAFF. CDR3 DNA: TGTGCCAGCAGCCCCGGAGATAACAGGGAGGGTGAAGCTTTCTTT.